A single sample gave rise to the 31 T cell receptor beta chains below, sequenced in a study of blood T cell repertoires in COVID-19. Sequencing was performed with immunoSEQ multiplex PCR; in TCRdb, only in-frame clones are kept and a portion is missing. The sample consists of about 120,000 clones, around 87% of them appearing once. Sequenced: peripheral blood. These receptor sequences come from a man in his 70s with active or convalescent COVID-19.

The CDR3 DNA reads TGTGCCAGCAGTGACAACGGTAGTAACCAGTATTTT. Its protein is CASSDNGSNQYF. The chain has TRBV6-4 and TRBJ2-3; D is undetermined. V shed 2 bases and J shed 12 bases, with 12 bases lying between them. Germline CDR1 is MRHNA and CDR2 is SNTAGT. The CDR3 consists of 12 residues.

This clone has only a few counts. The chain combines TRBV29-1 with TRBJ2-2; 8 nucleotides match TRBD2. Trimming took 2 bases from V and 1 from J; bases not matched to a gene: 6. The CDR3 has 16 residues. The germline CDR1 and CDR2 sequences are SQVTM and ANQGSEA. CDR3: CSVEFGLAGNTGELFF. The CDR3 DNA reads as TGCAGCGTTGAATTTGGGCTAGCGGGGAACACCGGGGAGCTGTTTTTT.

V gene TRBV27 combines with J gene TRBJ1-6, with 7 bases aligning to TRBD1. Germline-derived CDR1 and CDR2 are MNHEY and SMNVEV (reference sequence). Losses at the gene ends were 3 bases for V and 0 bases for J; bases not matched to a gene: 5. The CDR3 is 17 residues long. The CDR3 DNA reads TGTGCCAGCAGTTTGGGGGCAGGGGGCTCCTATAATTCACCCCTCCACTTT. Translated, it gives CASSLGAGGSYNSPLHF.

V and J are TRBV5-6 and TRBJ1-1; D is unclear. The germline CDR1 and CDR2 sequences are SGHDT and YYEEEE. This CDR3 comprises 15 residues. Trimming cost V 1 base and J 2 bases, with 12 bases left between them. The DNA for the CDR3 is TGTGCCAGCAGCTTGTTCGGCAGGACTAACACTGAAGCTTTCTTT. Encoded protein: CASSLFGRTNTEAFF.

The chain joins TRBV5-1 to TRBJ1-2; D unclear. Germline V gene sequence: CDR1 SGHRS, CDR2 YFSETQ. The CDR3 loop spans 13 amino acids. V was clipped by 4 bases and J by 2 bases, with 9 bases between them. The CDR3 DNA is TGCGCCAGCAGCCTATCGGGGAACTATGGCTACACCTTC. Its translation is CASSLSGNYGYTF.

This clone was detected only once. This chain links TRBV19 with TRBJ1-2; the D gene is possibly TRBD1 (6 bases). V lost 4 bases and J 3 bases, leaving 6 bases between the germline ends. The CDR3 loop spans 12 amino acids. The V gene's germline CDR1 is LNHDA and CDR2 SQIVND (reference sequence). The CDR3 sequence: CASSNRDYGYTF. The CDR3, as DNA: TGTGCCAGTAGTAACAGGGACTATGGCTACACCTTC.

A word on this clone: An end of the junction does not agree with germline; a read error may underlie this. The CDR3 region has the DNA TGTGCCAGCAGTTACTCGAGGTGGCACTTC. Protein: CASSYSRWHF. The J gene is TRBJ2-7, the V gene TRBV6-5, with D hard to call. The CDR3 covers 10 residues. Germline values: CDR1 MNHEY, CDR2 SVGAGI.

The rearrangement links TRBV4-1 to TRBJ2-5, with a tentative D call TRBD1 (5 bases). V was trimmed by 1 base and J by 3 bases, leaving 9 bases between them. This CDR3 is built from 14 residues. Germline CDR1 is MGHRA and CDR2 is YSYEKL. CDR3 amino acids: CASSQADRKETQYF. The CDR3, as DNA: TGCGCCAGCAGCCAAGCCGACAGAAAAGAGACCCAGTACTTC.

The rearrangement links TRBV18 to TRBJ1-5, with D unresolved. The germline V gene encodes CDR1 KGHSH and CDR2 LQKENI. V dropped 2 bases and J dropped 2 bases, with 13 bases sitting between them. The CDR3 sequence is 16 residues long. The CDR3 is CASSPNPGSGNQPQHF. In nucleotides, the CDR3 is TGTGCCAGCTCACCAAACCCGGGTTCAGGCAATCAGCCCCAGCATTTT.

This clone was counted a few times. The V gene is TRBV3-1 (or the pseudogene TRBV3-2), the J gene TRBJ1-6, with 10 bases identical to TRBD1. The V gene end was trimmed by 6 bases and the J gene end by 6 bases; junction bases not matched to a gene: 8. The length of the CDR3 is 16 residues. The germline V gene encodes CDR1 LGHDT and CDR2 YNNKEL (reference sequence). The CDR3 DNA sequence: TGTGCCAGCAGGCAGGGACAGGGGAATATTAATTCACCCCTCCACTTT. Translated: CASRQGQGNINSPLHF.

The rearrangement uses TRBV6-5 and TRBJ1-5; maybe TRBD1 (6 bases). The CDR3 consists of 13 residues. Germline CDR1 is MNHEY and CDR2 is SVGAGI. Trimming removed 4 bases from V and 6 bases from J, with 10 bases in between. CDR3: CASSFQGRQPQHF. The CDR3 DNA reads TGTGCCAGCAGTTTTCAGGGGCGTCAGCCCCAGCATTTT.

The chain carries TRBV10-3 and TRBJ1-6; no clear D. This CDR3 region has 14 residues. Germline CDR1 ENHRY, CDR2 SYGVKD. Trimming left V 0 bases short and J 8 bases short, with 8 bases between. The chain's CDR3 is CAISESGSYSPLHF. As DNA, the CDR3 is TGTGCCATCAGTGAGTCTGGCAGTTATTCACCCCTCCACTTT.

CDR3 loop: CASSPLGVNYGYTF. DNA of the CDR3: TGCGCCAGCAGCCCTTTAGGAGTTAACTATGGCTACACCTTC. The V gene is TRBV5-1, the J gene TRBJ1-2; D gene uncertain. CDR3 length: 14 amino acids. V lost 4 bases and J 1 base, leaving 11 bases between the germline ends. CDR1 SGHRS and CDR2 YFSETQ come from the germline V gene.

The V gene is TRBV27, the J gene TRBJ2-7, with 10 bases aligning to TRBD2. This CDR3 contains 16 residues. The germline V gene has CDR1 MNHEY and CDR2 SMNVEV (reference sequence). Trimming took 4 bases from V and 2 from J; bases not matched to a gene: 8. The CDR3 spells CASSSLGLAATYEQYF. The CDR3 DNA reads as TGTGCCAGCAGTTCCCTCGGACTAGCGGCCACCTACGAGCAGTACTTC.

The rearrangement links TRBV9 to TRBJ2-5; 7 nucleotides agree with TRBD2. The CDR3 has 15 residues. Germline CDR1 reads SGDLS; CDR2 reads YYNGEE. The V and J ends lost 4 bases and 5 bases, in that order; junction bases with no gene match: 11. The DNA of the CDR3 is TGTGCCAGCAGCCCTAGTTGGGGGGAGGGGGAGACCCAGTACTTC. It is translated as CASSPSWGEGETQYF. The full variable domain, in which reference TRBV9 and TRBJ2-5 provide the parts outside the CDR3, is DSGVTQTPKHLITATGQRVTLRCSPRSGDLSVYWYQQSLDQGLQFLIQYYNGEERAKGNILERFSAQQFPDLHSELNLSSLELGDSALYFCASSPSWGEGETQYFGPGTRLLVL.

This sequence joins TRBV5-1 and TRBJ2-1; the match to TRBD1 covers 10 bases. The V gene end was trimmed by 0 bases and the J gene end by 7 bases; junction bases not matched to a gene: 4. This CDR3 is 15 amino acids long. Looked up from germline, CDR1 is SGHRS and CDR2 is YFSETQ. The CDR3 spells CASSLDRQGANEQFF. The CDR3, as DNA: TGCGCCAGCAGCTTGGACCGACAGGGGGCTAATGAGCAGTTCTTC.

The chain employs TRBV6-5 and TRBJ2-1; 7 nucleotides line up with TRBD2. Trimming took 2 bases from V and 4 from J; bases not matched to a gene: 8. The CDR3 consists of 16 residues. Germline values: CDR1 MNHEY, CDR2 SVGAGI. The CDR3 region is CASSYGLAENYNEQFF. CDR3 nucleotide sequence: TGTGCCAGCAGTTACGGTCTAGCGGAAAATTACAATGAGCAGTTCTTC.

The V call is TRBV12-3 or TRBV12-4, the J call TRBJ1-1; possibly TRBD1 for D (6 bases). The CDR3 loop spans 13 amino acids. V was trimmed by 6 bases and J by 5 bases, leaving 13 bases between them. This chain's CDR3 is CASSTGTRTEAFF. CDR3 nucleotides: TGTGCCAGCAGCACAGGGACGAGGACTGAAGCTTTCTTT.

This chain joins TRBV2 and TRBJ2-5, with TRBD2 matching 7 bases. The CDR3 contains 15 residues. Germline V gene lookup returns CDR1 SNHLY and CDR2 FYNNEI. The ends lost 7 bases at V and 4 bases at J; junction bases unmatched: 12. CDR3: CASKEGGSRGETQYF. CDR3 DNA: TGTGCCAGCAAGGAGGGCGGGAGTAGGGGAGAGACCCAGTACTTC.

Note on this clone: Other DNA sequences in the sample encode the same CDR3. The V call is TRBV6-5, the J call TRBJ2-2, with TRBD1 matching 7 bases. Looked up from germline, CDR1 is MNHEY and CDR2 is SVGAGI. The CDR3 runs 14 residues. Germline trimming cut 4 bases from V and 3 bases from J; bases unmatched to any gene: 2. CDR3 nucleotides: TGTGCCAGCAGTTCTACAGGGGACACCGGGGAGCTGTTTTTT. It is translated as CASSSTGDTGELFF.

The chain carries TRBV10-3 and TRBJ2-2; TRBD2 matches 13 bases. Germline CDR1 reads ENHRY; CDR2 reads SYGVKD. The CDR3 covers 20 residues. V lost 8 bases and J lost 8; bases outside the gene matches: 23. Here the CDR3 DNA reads TGTGCCATCGACCCAGGAACGGGACAGGGGACTAGCGGGGCTATGGGGGAGCTGTTTTTT. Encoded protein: CAIDPGTGQGTSGAMGELFF.

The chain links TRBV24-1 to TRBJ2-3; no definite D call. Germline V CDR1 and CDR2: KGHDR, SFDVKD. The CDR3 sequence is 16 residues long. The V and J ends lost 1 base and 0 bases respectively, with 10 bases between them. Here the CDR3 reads CATSDLVALSTDTQYF. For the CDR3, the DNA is TGTGCCACCAGTGATTTAGTGGCCCTCAGCACAGATACGCAGTATTTT.

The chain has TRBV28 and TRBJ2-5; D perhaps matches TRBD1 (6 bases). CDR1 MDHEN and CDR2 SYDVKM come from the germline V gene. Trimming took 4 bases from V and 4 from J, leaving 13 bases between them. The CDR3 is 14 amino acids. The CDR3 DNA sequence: TGTGCCAGCAGTTCCGGGACATCTCGAGAGACCCAGTACTTC. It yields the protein CASSSGTSRETQYF.

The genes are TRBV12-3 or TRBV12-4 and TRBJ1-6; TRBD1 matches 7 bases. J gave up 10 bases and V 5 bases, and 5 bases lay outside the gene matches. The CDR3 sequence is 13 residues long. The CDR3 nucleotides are TGTGCCAGCAGTATCGACAGGGCCTCACCCCTCCACTTT. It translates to CASSIDRASPLHF.

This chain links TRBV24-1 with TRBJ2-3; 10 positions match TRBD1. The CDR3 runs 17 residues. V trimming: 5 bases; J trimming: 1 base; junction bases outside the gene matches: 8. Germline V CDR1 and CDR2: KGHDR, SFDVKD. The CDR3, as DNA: TGTGCCACCAGTGTTCCTTCCGGGACAGGGGGCACAGATACGCAGTATTTT. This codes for CATSVPSGTGGTDTQYF.

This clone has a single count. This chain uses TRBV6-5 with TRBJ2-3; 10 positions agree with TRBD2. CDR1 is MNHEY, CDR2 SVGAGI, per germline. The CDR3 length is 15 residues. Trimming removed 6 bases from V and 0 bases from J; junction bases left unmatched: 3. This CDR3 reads CASRLLAGSTDTQYF. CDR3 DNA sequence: TGTGCCAGCAGGTTACTAGCGGGAAGCACAGATACGCAGTATTTT.

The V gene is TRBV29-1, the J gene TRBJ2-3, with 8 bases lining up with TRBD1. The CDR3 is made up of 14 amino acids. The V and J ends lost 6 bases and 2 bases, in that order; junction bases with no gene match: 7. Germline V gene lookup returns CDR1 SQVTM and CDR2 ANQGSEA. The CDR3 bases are TGCAGCGTCCAAGGACAGGGACTCACAGATACGCAGTATTTT. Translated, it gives CSVQGQGLTDTQYF.

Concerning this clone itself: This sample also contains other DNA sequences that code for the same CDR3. The CDR3 DNA sequence: TGCAGTGCTAGTTCCGGGACATCGAATCAGCCCCAGCATTTT. Its translation: CSASSGTSNQPQHF. The V call is TRBV20-1, the J call TRBJ1-5; tentative D call: TRBD1 (6 bases). This CDR3 is 14 amino acids long. Germline CDR1 DFQATT, CDR2 SNEGSKA (reference sequence). The ends were cut back, 3 bases at V and 4 bases at J, with 13 bases in the middle.

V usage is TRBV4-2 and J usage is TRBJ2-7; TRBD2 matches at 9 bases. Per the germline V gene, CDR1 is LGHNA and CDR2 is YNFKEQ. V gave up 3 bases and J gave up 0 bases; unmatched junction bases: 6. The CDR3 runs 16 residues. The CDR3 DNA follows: TGTGCCAGCAGCCAGCGGGGGGGCCCGTCCTCCTACGAGCAGTACTTC. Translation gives CASSQRGGPSSYEQYF.

CDR3: CASSLTGFSTDTQYF. The CDR3 nucleotides read TGCGCCAGCAGCTTGACGGGGTTTAGCACAGATACGCAGTATTTT. The chain joins TRBV5-1 to TRBJ2-3; D may be TRBD2 (5 bases). Germline CDR1 SGHRS, CDR2 YFSETQ. V dropped 1 base and J dropped 0 bases, with 9 bases sitting between them. The CDR3 has 15 amino acids.

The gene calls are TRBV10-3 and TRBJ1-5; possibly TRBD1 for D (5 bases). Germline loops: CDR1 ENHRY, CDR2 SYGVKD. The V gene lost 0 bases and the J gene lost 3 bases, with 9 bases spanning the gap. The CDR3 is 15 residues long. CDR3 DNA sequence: TGTGCCATCAGTGAGTCGGGAGGGGACAATCAGCCCCAGCATTTT. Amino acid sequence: CAISESGGDNQPQHF.